The next 13 T cell receptor beta chains were all read from a single sample in a study of response to subunit inactivated influenza vaccine. One entry per CDR3 protein results from TCRdb running MiXCR on the RT-PCR reads. Of about 780,000 distinct CDR3 sequences listed, 18% are singletons. Sample: PBMCs from blood, taken more than 4 days after vaccination. The origin of the receptors is a man in his forties or fifties who received an inactivated influenza vaccine.

The CDR3 sequence is CSVEDGRLGVNEQFF. In nucleotides, the CDR3 is TGCAGCGTTGAGGACGGACGTCTGGGGGTTAATGAGCAGTTCTTC. The rearrangement uses TRBV29-1 and TRBJ2-1; tentatively, D is TRBD1 or TRBD2 (5 bases each). CDR3 length equals 15 residues. Deletions cut 3 bases from V and 7 bases from J, with 19 bases between. In germline, CDR1 is SQVTM, CDR2 ANQGSEA.

V gene TRBV7-2 combines with J gene TRBJ1-5, with TRBD1 as a possible D gene (5 bases). Germline V gives CDR1 SGHTA, CDR2 FQGNSA. The CDR3 is made up of 15 amino acids. Trimming cost V 5 bases and J 4 bases, with 15 bases left between them. The DNA for the CDR3 is TGTGCCAGCAGCGCGTCACCGGGGCGTAATCAGCCCCAGCATTTT. Its translation: CASSASPGRNQPQHF.

The chain couples TRBV20-1 to TRBJ2-7, with D tentatively TRBD2 (6 bases). CDR1 and CDR2 (germline): DFQATT, SNEGSKA (reference sequence). CDR3 length: 11 amino acids. V was clipped by 6 bases and J by 9 bases, with 15 bases between them. In nucleotides, the CDR3 is TGCAGTGCCCTTGAGTCCGGGAGGCAGTACTTC. Residues: CSALESGRQYF.

The sample holds many counts of this clonotype. The chain uses TRBV6-5 and TRBJ2-2; 7 bases align to TRBD1. Trimming cost V 2 bases and J 2 bases; bases outside gene matches: 8. CDR1 and CDR2 (germline): MNHEY, SVGAGI. The CDR3 has 17 residues. The chain's CDR3 is CASSYPSGTVNTGELFF. CDR3 DNA: TGTGCCAGCAGTTACCCCTCCGGGACAGTTAACACCGGGGAGCTGTTTTTT.

This clonotype appeared a few times. V gene TRBV29-1 combines with J gene TRBJ2-5; TRBD2 agrees at 13 bases. V shed 7 bases and J 7 bases; nucleotides not matched to a gene: 15. Germline V gene data show CDR1 as SQVTM and CDR2 as ANQGSEA. The CDR3 is 16 amino acids. CDR3 in DNA: TGCAGCGCTGGGACTAGCGGGAAATCCTGGGGATTGACCCAGTACTTC. Translating gives CSAGTSGKSWGLTQYF. Full variable domain (missing parts from reference TRBV29-1 and TRBJ2-5): SAVISQKPSRDICQRGTSLTIQCQVDSQVTMMFWYRQQPGQSLTLIATANQGSEATYESGFVIDKFPISRPNLTFSTLTVSNMSPEDSSIYLCSAGTSGKSWGLTQYFGPGTRLLVL.

The chain joins TRBV7-2 to TRBJ1-3, with D possibly being TRBD1 (6 bases). This CDR3 is built from 15 residues. Germline CDR1 SGHTA, CDR2 FQGNSA. V lost 1 base and J lost 3, with 10 bases in between. The CDR3: CASSLVLDSGNTIYF. For the CDR3, the DNA is TGTGCCAGCAGCTTAGTGTTGGACAGTGGAAACACCATATATTTT.

The chain uses TRBV30 and TRBJ1-1; weak D call: TRBD1 (6 bases). V lost 4 bases, J lost 0 bases, and 12 bases lay in between. The germline V gene encodes CDR1 GTSNPN and CDR2 SVGIG (reference sequence). CDR3 length equals 14 residues. CDR3 region: CAWTRTALNTEAFF. For the CDR3, the DNA is TGTGCCTGGACTAGGACAGCTTTGAACACTGAAGCTTTCTTT. The full variable domain, in which reference TRBV30 and TRBJ1-1 provide the parts outside the CDR3, is SQTIHQWPATLVQPVGSPLSLECTVEGTSNPNLYWYRQAAGRGLQLLFYSVGIGQISSEVPQNLSASRPQDRQFILSSKKLLLSDSGFYLCAWTRTALNTEAFFGQGTRLTVV.

The V call is TRBV20-1, the J call TRBJ2-3; 11 bases align to TRBD1. This CDR3 contains 15 residues. CDR1 DFQATT and CDR2 SNEGSKA come from the germline V gene (reference sequence). Trimming took 6 bases from V and 4 from J; bases not matched to a gene: 9. The CDR3 nucleotides are TGCAGTGCAAAGACCGGGACAGGGGGTCCAGATACGCAGTATTTT. Protein sequence: CSAKTGTGGPDTQYF.

This clonotype was seen a handful of times. This chain links TRBV29-1 with TRBJ2-3, with no clear D. Germline lookup yields CDR1 SQVTM and CDR2 ANQGSEA. The CDR3 extends over 14 amino acids. Trimming shortened V by 3 bases and J by 0 bases, and 10 bases separated the two germline ends. Here the CDR3 reads CSVDKRPSTDTQYF. DNA of the CDR3: TGCAGCGTTGACAAGCGTCCTAGCACAGATACGCAGTATTTT.

This clonotype occurred a few times. The V and J genes are TRBV6-2 or TRBV6-3 and TRBJ2-1, with TRBD2 matching 12 bases. This CDR3 is built from 16 residues. Germline loops: CDR1 MNHEY, CDR2 SVGEGT. V lost 4 bases, J lost 3 bases, and 4 bases stayed unmatched. The CDR3 bases are TGTGCCAGCAGTTCTGGGACTAGCGGGCACTACAATGAGCAGTTCTTC. This translates into CASSSGTSGHYNEQFF.

The rearrangement uses TRBV7-2 and TRBJ2-7, with D unresolved. Germline CDR1 is SGHTA and CDR2 is FQGNSA. The CDR3 totals 12 residues. Trimming pared 7 bases from V and 2 bases from J, leaving 9 bases between. As DNA, the CDR3 is TGTGCCAGCACCAAAAACCCCTACGAGCAGTACTTC. Protein sequence: CASTKNPYEQYF.

This clonotype was seen only a few times. The chain carries TRBV4-3 and TRBJ2-1; 8 positions agree with TRBD2. This CDR3 is built from 16 residues. Germline V gene lookup returns CDR1 LGHNA and CDR2 YSLEER. Trimming removed 1 base from V and 7 bases from J; junction bases left unmatched: 9. The CDR3 DNA reads TGCGCCAGCAGCCAAGGGTCCGGGAGGGCCACGAATGAGCAGTTCTTC. Translating gives CASSQGSGRATNEQFF.

The rearrangement links TRBV20-1 to TRBJ1-1, with TRBD1 as a possible D gene (5 bases). From germline, CDR1 is DFQATT and CDR2 SNEGSKA (reference sequence). The length of the CDR3 is 15 residues. Trimming pared 0 bases from V and 2 bases from J, leaving 13 bases between. This CDR3 reads CSARDFKGSNTEAFF. The CDR3 nucleotides read TGCAGTGCTAGAGATTTTAAGGGGAGTAACACTGAAGCTTTCTTT.